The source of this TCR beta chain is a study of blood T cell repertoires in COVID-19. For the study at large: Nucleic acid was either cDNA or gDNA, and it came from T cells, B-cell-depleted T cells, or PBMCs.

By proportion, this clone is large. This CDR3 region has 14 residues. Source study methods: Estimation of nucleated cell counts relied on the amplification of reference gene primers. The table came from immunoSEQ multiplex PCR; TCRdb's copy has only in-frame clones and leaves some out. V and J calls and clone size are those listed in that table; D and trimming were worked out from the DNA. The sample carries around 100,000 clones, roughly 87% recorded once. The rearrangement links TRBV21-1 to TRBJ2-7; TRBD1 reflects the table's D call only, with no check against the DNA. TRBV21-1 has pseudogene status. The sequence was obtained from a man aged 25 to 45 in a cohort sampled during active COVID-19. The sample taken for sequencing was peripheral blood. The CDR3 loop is CASTIGGLSYEQYF. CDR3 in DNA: TGTGCCAGCACCATAGGGGGTCTATCCTACGAGCAGTACTTC.